The 21 T cell receptor beta chains reported below all come from one sample, sequenced in a study of lymphopenia after photon versus proton radiotherapy. Assay used: immunoSEQ multiplex PCR; TCRdb lists only in-frame clones, some missing. This sample has over 15,000 clones; about 90% occur once, and the top ten carry about 6%. The source material was peripheral blood, sampled from a patient treated with photon-based radiotherapy. The receptors were sampled from a man aged 55 to 70 with pancreatic cancer.

The V and J genes are TRBV19 and TRBJ2-6; 9 nucleotides align to TRBD1. The trim removed 7 bases at V and 0 bases at J, leaving 7 bases unmatched. The CDR3 is made up of 17 amino acids. CDR1 is LNHDA and CDR2 is SQIVND in the germline V gene (reference sequence). CDR3 protein: CASTRGDRASGANVLTF. The CDR3 coding sequence is TGTGCCAGTACGCGAGGGGACAGGGCCTCTGGGGCCAACGTCCTGACTTTC.

The chain is built from TRBV19 and TRBJ1-5; 8 nucleotides match TRBD1. J lost 4 bases, V lost 3 bases, and 5 bases had no gene match. Germline V gene lookup returns CDR1 LNHDA and CDR2 SQIVND (reference sequence). This CDR3 contains 15 residues. The CDR3 DNA is TGTGCCAGTAGTATGATTAGGACAGGGAATCAGCCCCAGCATTTT. Protein sequence: CASSMIRTGNQPQHF. The whole variable domain, remainder taken from reference TRBV19 and TRBJ1-5, is DGGITQSPKYLFRKEGQNVTLSCEQNLNHDAMYWYRQDPGQGLRLIYYSQIVNDFQKGDIAEGYSVSREKKESFPLTVTSAQKNPTAFYLCASSMIRTGNQPQHFGDGTRLSIL.

V is TRBV9 and J is TRBJ2-5; TRBD1 aligns across 7 bases. V trimming: 0 bases; J trimming: 2 bases; junction bases outside the gene matches: 1. Per germline, CDR1 SGDLS and CDR2 YYNGEE. The CDR3 sequence is 14 residues long. CDR3 DNA sequence: TGTGCCAGCAGCGTAGAGGGACAGCAAGAGACCCAGTACTTC. Translating gives CASSVEGQQETQYF.

V usage is TRBV7-8 and J usage is TRBJ1-3, with a weak D call TRBD1 (5 bases). Trimming took off 4 bases at V and 0 bases at J, with 16 bases between the two ends. Looked up from germline, CDR1 is SGHVS and CDR2 is FQNEAQ. This CDR3 is built from 17 residues. The CDR3 spells CASSSPPGGISGNTIYF. CDR3 nucleotides: TGTGCCAGCAGCTCCCCTCCCGGGGGTATCTCTGGAAACACCATATATTTT.

The chain uses TRBV7-2 and TRBJ2-6; D not certain. Germline CDR1 SGHTA, CDR2 FQGNSA. The CDR3 runs 16 residues. Trimming pared 0 bases from V and 2 bases from J, leaving 8 bases between. The CDR3: CASSLAAAAGANVLTF. In DNA form, the CDR3 reads TGTGCCAGCAGCTTAGCGGCGGCAGCTGGGGCCAACGTCCTGACTTTC.

This chain links TRBV5-1 with TRBJ1-1; 8 bases fit TRBD1. This CDR3 region has 13 residues. Per germline, CDR1 SGHRS and CDR2 YFSETQ. J gave up 6 bases and V 5 bases, and 6 bases lay outside the gene matches. The CDR3 region has the DNA TGCGCCAGCAGATTACAGGGGGGCGCTGAAGCTTTCTTT. This codes for CASRLQGGAEAFF.

The chain employs TRBV5-1 and TRBJ2-2; D is ambiguous. Germline V gene data show CDR1 as SGHRS and CDR2 as YFSETQ. V shed 0 bases and J shed 1 base, with 7 bases lying between them. The CDR3 totals 15 residues. Here the CDR3 reads CASSLVDGNTGELFF. The DNA of the CDR3 is TGCGCCAGCAGCTTGGTGGACGGGAACACCGGGGAGCTGTTTTTT.

This CDR3 is CASSQVPGLTTYEQYF. CDR3 DNA sequence: TGCGCCAGCAGCCAAGTCCCGGGACTAACAACCTACGAGCAGTACTTC. This chain joins TRBV4-1 and TRBJ2-7; 7 bases line up with TRBD2. From germline, CDR1 is MGHRA and CDR2 YSYEKL. With 1 base clipped from V and 2 bases from J, the junction kept 8 bases outside the gene matches. The CDR3 has 16 amino acids.

This clone was seen once. The chain recombines TRBV14 with TRBJ2-2; 7 bases match TRBD1. The junction had 13 bases not matched to a gene; V was cut back by 4 bases and J by 5 bases. Germline V CDR1 and CDR2: SGHDN, FVKESK. This CDR3 is built from 17 residues. In DNA, the CDR3 is TGTGCCAGCAGCCTAAGCTTGACAGGGCTGTCTACCGGGGAGCTGTTTTTT. Its protein is CASSLSLTGLSTGELFF.

The rearrangement joins TRBV30 to TRBJ2-1, with 7 bases that match TRBD2. The CDR3 spans 17 residues. Germline V CDR1 and CDR2: GTSNPN, SVGIG (reference sequence). The V gene end was trimmed by 3 bases and the J gene end by 8 bases; junction bases not matched to a gene: 19. The CDR3 sequence: CAWSSQETGGGFYEQFF. CDR3 coding DNA: TGTGCCTGGAGCTCCCAGGAGACTGGGGGGGGGTTCTATGAGCAGTTCTTC.

The rearrangement uses TRBV15 and TRBJ2-7; 8 nucleotides match TRBD1. V lost 0 bases and J lost 7; bases outside the gene matches: 8. Germline V CDR1 and CDR2: LNHNV, YYDKDF (reference sequence). The CDR3 is 15 amino acids. CDR3 amino acids: CATSRDRAGGREQYF. Here the CDR3 DNA reads TGTGCCACCAGCAGAGATCGGGCAGGGGGCCGGGAGCAGTACTTC.

The chain uses TRBV5-1 and TRBJ2-7; 11 bases align to TRBD1. The CDR3 spans 14 residues. V dropped 8 bases and J dropped 6; count of bases not matched to a gene: 10. The V gene's germline CDR1 is SGHRS and CDR2 YFSETQ. The CDR3 sequence: CASRGLDRGLEQYF. The CDR3 DNA sequence: TGCGCCAGTAGGGGACTGGACAGGGGGCTCGAGCAGTACTTC.

The chain is built from TRBV7-3 and TRBJ2-5; a weak D match, TRBD2 (5 bases). V lost 5 bases, J lost 4 bases, and 14 bases lay in between. The CDR3 consists of 14 residues. Germline V CDR1 and CDR2: SGHTA, FQGTGA. CDR3 sequence: CASSAARGRETQYF. CDR3 DNA: TGTGCCAGCAGCGCCGCTAGAGGGAGAGAGACCCAGTACTTC.

The chain combines TRBV9 with TRBJ1-3; TRBD1 agrees at 11 bases. In germline, CDR1 is SGDLS, CDR2 YYNGEE. The junction had 3 bases not matched to a gene; V was cut back by 0 bases and J by 7 bases. The CDR3 is 15 amino acids. This CDR3 is CASSVVGQGANTIYF. The DNA of the CDR3 is TGTGCCAGCAGCGTAGTAGGACAGGGGGCCAACACCATATATTTT. Combining the CDR3 with reference TRBV9 and TRBJ1-3 gives the whole variable domain DSGVTQTPKHLITATGQRVTLRCSPRSGDLSVYWYQQSLDQGLQFLIQYYNGEERAKGNILERFSAQQFPDLHSELNLSSLELGDSALYFCASSVVGQGANTIYFGEGSWLTVV.

The CDR3 DNA sequence: TGTGCCTCCACAAATAGCAATCAGCCCCAGCATTTT. This codes for CASTNSNQPQHF. The V and J genes are TRBV10-3 and TRBJ1-5; D is unclear. The CDR3 is made up of 12 amino acids. Trimming removed 11 bases from V and 0 bases from J, with 8 bases in between. Germline assignment: CDR1 ENHRY and CDR2 SYGVKD.

This chain links TRBV10-3 with TRBJ2-1; D perhaps matches TRBD1 (6 bases). Germline loops: CDR1 ENHRY, CDR2 SYGVKD. This CDR3 has 14 residues. Deletions cut 6 bases from V and 7 bases from J, with 16 bases between. CDR3 coding DNA: TGTGCCATCAGGGGAACCTACAGGGTAAATGAGCAGTTCTTC. The encoded protein is CAIRGTYRVNEQFF.

Details on this clone: The junction departs from germline at one end; a sequencing error may be responsible. The CDR3 region has the DNA TGTGCCACCAGCACCGGGACAGGGATGAACACTGAAGCTTTCTTT. The encoded protein is CATSTGTGMNTEAFF. The chain joins TRBV7-9 to TRBJ1-1; 9 positions match TRBD1. From germline, CDR1 is SEHNR and CDR2 FQNEAQ (reference sequence). This CDR3 has 15 amino acids. The full variable domain, its missing parts supplied by reference TRBV7-9 and TRBJ1-1, is DTGVSQNPRHKITKRGQNVTFRCDPISEHNRLYWYRQTLGQGPEFLTYFQNEAQLEKSRLLSDRFSAERPKGSFSTLEIQRTEQGDSAMYLCATSTGTGMNTEAFFGQGTRLTVV.

About this clone: At one of its ends the junction is not consistent with the germline gene, which may arise from a read error. The chain combines TRBV5-1 with TRBJ2-3, with D tentatively TRBD1 or TRBD2 (5 bases each). The germline gives CDR1 SGHRS, CDR2 YFSETQ. The CDR3 is 14 residues long. CDR3 residues: CASGLGEVTDTQYF. The CDR3 nucleotides are TGCGCCAGCGGCTTGGGGGAAGTCACAGATACGCAGTATTTT.

The genes are TRBV9 and TRBJ2-3; 8 bases match TRBD1. The CDR3 covers 14 residues. Unmatched junction bases numbered 7, after V lost 4 bases and J lost 6 bases. Germline CDR1 and CDR2: SGDLS and YYNGEE. The CDR3 coding sequence is TGTGCCAGCAGCCCCCTCCAGGGGGCTGATACGCAGTATTTT. Encoded protein: CASSPLQGADTQYF.

The chain links TRBV1 to TRBJ1-2; the table assigns TRBD1, which was not confirmed against the DNA. TRBV1 is shown as a pseudogene. The CDR3 sequence is 13 residues long. This CDR3 is CTSSSGTGKGYTF. The CDR3 DNA follows: TGCACCAGCTCTTCCGGGACAGGGAAAGGCTACACCTTC.

The chain employs TRBV7-9 and TRBJ1-5, with TRBD1 identical over 11 bases. The CDR3 consists of 14 residues. The germline V gene has CDR1 SEHNR and CDR2 FQNEAQ (reference sequence). The V and J ends lost 9 bases and 0 bases, in that order; junction bases with no gene match: 1. CDR3 loop: CASGTGGSNQPQHF. The CDR3 nucleotides read TGTGCCAGTGGGACAGGGGGTAGCAATCAGCCCCAGCATTTT. Variable domain in full (rest from reference TRBV7-9 and TRBJ1-5): DTGVSQNPRHKITKRGQNVTFRCDPISEHNRLYWYRQTLGQGPEFLTYFQNEAQLEKSRLLSDRFSAERPKGSFSTLEIQRTEQGDSAMYLCASGTGGSNQPQHFGDGTRLSIL.